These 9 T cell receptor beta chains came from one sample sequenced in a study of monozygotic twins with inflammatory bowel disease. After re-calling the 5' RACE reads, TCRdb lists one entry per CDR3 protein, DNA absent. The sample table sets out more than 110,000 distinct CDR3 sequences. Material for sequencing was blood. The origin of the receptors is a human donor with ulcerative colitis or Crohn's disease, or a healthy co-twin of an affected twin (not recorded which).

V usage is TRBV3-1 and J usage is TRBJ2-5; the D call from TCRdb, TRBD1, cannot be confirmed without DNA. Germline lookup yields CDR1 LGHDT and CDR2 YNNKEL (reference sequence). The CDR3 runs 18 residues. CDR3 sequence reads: CASSQDVRTGSFQETQYF.

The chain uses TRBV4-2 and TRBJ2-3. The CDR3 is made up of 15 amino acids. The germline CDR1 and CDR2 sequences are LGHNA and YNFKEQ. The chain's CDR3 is CASSQGTFSTDTQYF.

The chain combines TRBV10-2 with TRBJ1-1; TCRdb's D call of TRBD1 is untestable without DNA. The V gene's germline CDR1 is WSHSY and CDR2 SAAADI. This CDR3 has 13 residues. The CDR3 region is CASRPGRYTEAFF.

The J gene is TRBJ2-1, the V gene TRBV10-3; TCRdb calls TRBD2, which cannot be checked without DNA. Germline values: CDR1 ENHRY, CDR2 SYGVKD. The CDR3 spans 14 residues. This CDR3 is CAIREAGAGNEQFF.

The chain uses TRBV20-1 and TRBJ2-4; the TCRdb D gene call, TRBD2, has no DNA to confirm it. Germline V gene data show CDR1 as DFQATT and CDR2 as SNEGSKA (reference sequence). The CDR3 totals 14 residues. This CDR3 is CSGASGRAKNIQYF.

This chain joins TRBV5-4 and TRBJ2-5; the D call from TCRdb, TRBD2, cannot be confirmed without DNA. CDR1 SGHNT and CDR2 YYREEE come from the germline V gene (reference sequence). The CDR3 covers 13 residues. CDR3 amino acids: CASRLAAQETQYF.

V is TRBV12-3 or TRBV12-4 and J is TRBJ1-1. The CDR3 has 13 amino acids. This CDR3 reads CASSAGRATEAFF.

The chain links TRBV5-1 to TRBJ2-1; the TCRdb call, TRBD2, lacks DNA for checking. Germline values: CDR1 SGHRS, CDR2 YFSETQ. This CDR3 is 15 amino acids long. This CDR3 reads CASSLVLAENNEQFF.

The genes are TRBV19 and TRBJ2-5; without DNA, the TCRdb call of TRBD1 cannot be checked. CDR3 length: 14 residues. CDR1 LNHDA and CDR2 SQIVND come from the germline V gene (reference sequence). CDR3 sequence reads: CASSSVPGQETQYF.